Following are 3 T cell receptor beta chains from one sample sequenced in a study of response to subunit inactivated influenza vaccine. TCRdb passed the RT-PCR reads through MiXCR, listing each CDR3 protein once. The table shows under 550,000 distinct CDR3 sequences, with approximately 7.8% occurring only once. The source was PBMCs from blood, collected less than 25 months after vaccination. The receptor source for this set is a man aged 45 to 70 who received an inactivated influenza vaccine.

This clonotype has at least ten counts. This chain links TRBV12-3 or TRBV12-4 with TRBJ2-2; D possibly corresponds to TRBD1 (6 bases). This CDR3 is built from 15 residues. Trimming removed 2 bases at V and 4 bases at J, with 11 bases between. This chain's CDR3 is CASSLRGSGTGELFF. The DNA of the CDR3 is TGTGCCAGCAGTTTAAGGGGGTCTGGCACCGGGGAGCTGTTTTTT.

This chain links TRBV12-3 or TRBV12-4 with TRBJ2-5, with D tentatively TRBD1 (6 bases). The V end lost 3 bases, the J end lost 1 base, and 12 bases lay between the germline ends. The CDR3 runs 15 residues. CDR3 amino acids: CASSFLDRRQETQYF. CDR3 nucleotides: TGTGCCAGCAGTTTTCTGGACAGACGCCAAGAGACCCAGTACTTC.

A few counts support this clonotype. The chain uses TRBV7-9 and TRBJ2-7; 13 bases match TRBD2. The CDR3 loop spans 17 amino acids. V shed 5 bases and J 4 bases; nucleotides not matched to a gene: 11. Germline CDR1 is SEHNR and CDR2 is FQNEAQ (reference sequence). The CDR3 nucleotides are TGTGCCAGCAGCCTCGGGTGGACTAGCGGGAGACCTTACGAGCAGTACTTC. It yields the protein CASSLGWTSGRPYEQYF.